This T cell receptor (beta chain) was obtained from a study of early T cells in non-severe SARS-CoV-2 infection. For the study at large: Bulk RNA taken from unsorted whole blood was sequenced, leaving chains unpaired.

This clonotype has at least ten counts. The library protocol tagged individual cDNA molecules with unique molecular identifiers. From the 5' RACE reads, TCRdb called clonotypes with MiXCR, one entry per CDR3 protein. This sample has 35,000 to 50,000 distinct CDR3 sequences; around 6.1% occur once, and the top ten carry around 12%. The CDR3 extends over 14 amino acids. The V and J ends lost 6 bases and 0 bases respectively, with 11 bases between them. Germline V gene lookup returns CDR1 MNHNS and CDR2 SASEGT. The clonotype comes from an adult who was a healthcare worker with PCR-confirmed SARS-CoV-2 infection or an uninfected control (not recorded which). V usage is TRBV6-1 and J usage is TRBJ1-2, with D maybe TRBD1 (5 bases). Sequenced input: whole blood. The CDR3 here is CASRWTLTNYGYTF. For the CDR3, the DNA is TGTGCCAGCAGGTGGACACTGACTAACTATGGCTACACCTTC.